Listed below are T cell receptor beta chains from one sample, sequenced in a study of blood T cells in healthy people across ages. TCRdb itself ran the 5' RACE reads through MiXCR, one entry per CDR3 protein. This table has about a million distinct CDR3 sequences, roughly two fifths appearing once. The sample taken for sequencing was blood. The receptors originated from a young man in good health. Each CDR3 is given with its conserved first and last residue. Each record gives: J gene, V gene, D gene, CDR3 protein. D genes are given only for firm matches.

TRBJ1-2 TRBV20-1 - CSARDPGRTYGYTF
TRBJ2-1 TRBV4-1 - CASSQVLGVGSSHEQFF
TRBJ2-4 TRBV6-2/TRBV6-3 - CASSPEGNIQYF
TRBJ2-2 TRBV27 - CASRAATSPGELFF
TRBJ1-5 TRBV12-3/TRBV12-4 - CASSVRQTSQPQHF
TRBJ1-1 TRBV20-1 - CSARTETYTEPFF
TRBJ2-7 TRBV6-6 - CASSYSQVSSYEQYF
TRBJ1-2 TRBV4-1 TRBD1 CASSRDRAGYGYTF
TRBJ2-1 TRBV14 - CASSLQGINLGEQFF
TRBJ1-2 TRBV10-3 - CAISPDPNNYGHTF
TRBJ2-1 TRBV9 TRBD2 CASSDTSGGSLYNEQFF
TRBJ2-7 TRBV12-3/TRBV12-4 TRBD1 CTSRQGVRSYEQYF
TRBJ2-1 TRBV27 TRBD1 CASSLSGQNEQFF
TRBJ2-5 TRBV2 TRBD1 CASGYGTAKETQYF
TRBJ2-1 TRBV20-1 - CSATDGGNEQFF
TRBJ2-7 TRBV6-1 TRBD1 CAGSTRQGMREQYF
TRBJ1-2 TRBV20-1 - CSAFLRGRDQYGYTF
TRBJ2-3 TRBV12-3/TRBV12-4 - CASGLSGDTSNTQYF
TRBJ2-1 TRBV10-3 TRBD2 CATFLGGGEQFF
TRBJ2-3 TRBV9 TRBD1 CASSVGGTGRDTQYF
TRBJ2-7 TRBV20-1 TRBD1 CSAGRDSSYGQYF
TRBJ2-3 TRBV20-1 - CSAWVTTTDTQYF
TRBJ2-7 TRBV5-5 - CASSRTGTNLEQYF
TRBJ2-3 TRBV11-1 - CASSLAQRDTQYF
TRBJ2-5 TRBV2 TRBD2 CASSETRLAQETQYF
TRBJ2-3 TRBV25-1 - CASRNTGRSTDTQYF
TRBJ2-2 TRBV3-1 - CASSQDRGAELFF
TRBJ1-4 TRBV7-2 - CASSLAADSINNEKLFF
TRBJ2-2 TRBV6-2/TRBV6-3 TRBD1 CASRTPAGTGGKTGELFF
TRBJ1-5 TRBV14 TRBD1 CASSQLLGTVNQPQHF
TRBJ1-2 TRBV5-1 - CASRDGTQDGYTF
TRBJ2-3 TRBV7-9 TRBD2 CASSPGLAPDTQYF
TRBJ1-6 TRBV6-5 TRBD1 CASRRGRIDSPLHF
TRBJ1-4 TRBV4-1 - CASSQEVAATNEKLFF
TRBJ2-3 TRBV4-3 - CASSPGARSTDTQYF
TRBJ2-1 TRBV5-1 TRBD1 CASSLDPGQGDNEQFF
TRBJ2-3 TRBV20-1 TRBD2 CSARTPTSGGAGDTQYF
TRBJ2-3 TRBV7-2 TRBD2 CASSPQGGIEAGGSTDTQYF
TRBJ1-1 TRBV9 TRBD1 CASSLTGQRNTEAFF
TRBJ2-2 TRBV9 TRBD1 CASSVSGTGNTGELFF
TRBJ2-1 TRBV10-3 TRBD2 CAISELAGVNEQFF
TRBJ2-1 TRBV5-1 TRBD2 CASSSGTSGAYNEQFF
TRBJ1-2 TRBV4-1 - CASSRPDMYGYTF
- TRBV12-3/TRBV12-4 - CASSVWGAPEQYF
TRBJ2-5 TRBV10-3 - CAIAKVQETQYF
TRBJ1-1 TRBV7-8 - CASSLLGTHTEAFF
TRBJ2-5 TRBV27 TRBD2 CASSLTPLLAGQETQYF
TRBJ1-1 TRBV6-2/TRBV6-3 TRBD1 CASSSTTGGWDTEAFF
TRBJ2-3 TRBV7-2 TRBD2 CASSLEGGGVTDTQYF
TRBJ2-3 TRBV4-3 - CASSADSASTDTQYF
TRBJ2-3 TRBV5-6 TRBD1 CASSSKGQDSTDTQYF
TRBJ2-1 TRBV20-1 - CSALAIQETQFF
TRBJ1-2 TRBV29-1 TRBD1 CSVEAGQGELPYGYTF
TRBJ1-1 TRBV27 TRBD1 CASSFLQGGSTEAFF
TRBJ1-5 TRBV27 - CASSTQGSQPQHF
TRBJ1-1 TRBV18 - CASSPPGVRAEAFF
TRBJ2-1 TRBV2 - CASSASHEQFF
TRBJ2-3 TRBV7-9 TRBD1 CASNPRTGVITDTQYF
- TRBV7-2 TRBD2 CATRTSGTSYNEQYF